The 25 T cell receptor beta chains listed next were all sequenced from one sample in a study of blood T cell repertoires in COVID-19. Sequencing was performed with immunoSEQ multiplex PCR; in TCRdb, only in-frame clones are kept and a portion is missing. This sample has some 24,000 clones; 80% to 90% occur once, and the top ten carry roughly 21%. The sample was peripheral blood. The receptors derive from a human donor in a cohort sampled during active COVID-19.

For this clone: One junction end disagrees with the germline gene, perhaps due to a read error. This chain joins TRBV7-9 and TRBJ2-7; D is possibly TRBD2 (6 bases). The CDR3 length is 14 residues. Germline V gene lookup returns CDR1 SEHNR and CDR2 FQNEAQ (reference sequence). The CDR3 reads CASSLVGTDSLRDF. CDR3 nucleotides: TGTGCCAGCAGCTTAGTAGGGACTGATTCTCTCCGAGACTTC.

In DNA form, the CDR3 reads TGTGCCAGCTCACCCCTATCTCCGGAGGGAAACACCATATATTTT. Its protein product is CASSPLSPEGNTIYF. The V and J genes are TRBV18 and TRBJ1-3; no firm D call. Germline V lookup: CDR1 KGHSH, CDR2 LQKENI. The CDR3 totals 15 residues. V lost 3 bases and J 4 bases, leaving 13 bases between the germline ends.

V usage is TRBV7-2 and J usage is TRBJ2-7; TRBD1 agrees at 10 bases. The CDR3 length is 12 residues. Trimming cost V 3 bases and J 10 bases; bases outside gene matches: 3. Germline-derived CDR1 and CDR2 are SGHTA and FQGNSA. The CDR3 DNA is TGTGCCAGCAGCTTGGACAGGGGGAGACAGTACTTC. Its protein product is CASSLDRGRQYF.

The CDR3 here is CASGLALDTQYF. In DNA, the CDR3 is TGTGCCAGCGGACTAGCGCTAGATACGCAGTATTTT. V is TRBV19 and J is TRBJ2-3; TRBD2 agrees at 9 bases. Trimming at V came to 9 bases and at J to 5 bases, leaving 3 bases not matched to a gene. The CDR3 spans 12 residues. CDR1 and CDR2 from the germline V gene are LNHDA and SQIVND (reference sequence).

The CDR3: CASSQQDIASGNTIYF. The DNA for the CDR3 is TGTGCCAGCAGCCAACAAGATATAGCTTCTGGAAACACCATATATTTT. The chain employs TRBV4-2 and TRBJ1-3; D unresolved. Trimming removed 2 bases at V and 1 base at J, with 12 bases between. Germline V gives CDR1 LGHNA, CDR2 YNFKEQ. This CDR3 contains 16 residues.

The chain has TRBV6-5 and TRBJ1-1; 7 nucleotides agree with TRBD1. The V gene's germline CDR1 is MNHEY and CDR2 SVGAGI. The CDR3 has 13 residues. With 10 bases clipped from V and 1 base from J, the junction kept 6 bases outside the gene matches. CDR3 in DNA: TGTGCCACCCATACAGGGGAGAACACTGAAGCTTTCTTT. This gives the protein CATHTGENTEAFF.

The rearrangement uses TRBV10-3 and TRBJ2-7; 8 nucleotides line up with TRBD2. The CDR3 is made up of 15 amino acids. Trimming took 5 bases from V and 2 from J; bases not matched to a gene: 8. CDR1 ENHRY and CDR2 SYGVKD come from the germline V gene. The CDR3 sequence is CAISPTSGLTYEQYF. In DNA, the CDR3 is TGTGCCATCAGTCCCACTAGCGGCCTTACCTACGAGCAGTACTTC.

V is TRBV7-2 and J is TRBJ1-5, with D tentatively TRBD1 (5 bases). The CDR3 length is 13 residues. CDR1 is SGHTA, CDR2 FQGNSA, per germline. Between the trimmed V and J ends, which lost 5 bases and 4 bases, there was a span of 9 bases. The CDR3 nucleotides read TGTGCCAGCAGCACCAACAGGAATCAGCCCCAGCATTTT. As protein: CASSTNRNQPQHF. Full variable domain (remainder filled in from reference TRBV7-2 and TRBJ1-5): GAGVSQSPSNKVTEKGKDVELRCDPISGHTALYWYRQSLGQGLEFLIYFQGNSAPDKSGLPSDRFSAERTGGSVSTLTIQRTQQEDSAVYLCASSTNRNQPQHFGDGTRLSIL.

This chain uses TRBV6-2 or TRBV6-3 with TRBJ2-5; a weak D match, TRBD2 (5 bases). The CDR3 consists of 15 residues. Trimming removed 0 bases from V and 1 base from J, with 9 bases in between. The V gene's germline CDR1 is MNHEY and CDR2 SVGEGT. CDR3 region: CASSYSRVSQETQYF. CDR3 in DNA: TGTGCCAGCAGTTACTCGCGGGTGTCCCAAGAGACCCAGTACTTC.

This clone turned up a few times. This chain uses TRBV4-2 with TRBJ2-7, with 12 bases matching TRBD2. The length of the CDR3 is 16 residues. The V gene end was trimmed by 0 bases and the J gene end by 5 bases; junction bases not matched to a gene: 5. Germline CDR1 reads LGHNA; CDR2 reads YNFKEQ. The CDR3 region has the DNA TGTGCCAGCAGCCAAGATCTAACTAGCGGGAGGAACGAGCAGTACTTC. Its translation is CASSQDLTSGRNEQYF.

The chain employs TRBV29-1 and TRBJ1-3, with D possibly TRBD1 on 5 matching bases. CDR1 and CDR2 from the germline V gene are SQVTM and ANQGSEA. The V gene lost 4 bases and the J gene lost 3 bases, with 13 bases spanning the gap. The CDR3 contains 14 residues. The CDR3 is CSVVWQGGGNTIYF. Written as DNA, the CDR3 is TGCAGCGTTGTCTGGCAGGGTGGTGGAAACACCATATATTTT. The variable domain in full, with the rest retrieved from reference TRBV29-1 and TRBJ1-3, is SAVISQKPSRDICQRGTSLTIQCQVDSQVTMMFWYRQQPGQSLTLIATANQGSEATYESGFVIDKFPISRPNLTFSTLTVSNMSPEDSSIYLCSVVWQGGGNTIYFGEGSWLTVV.

The V gene is TRBV24-1, the J gene TRBJ2-1, with TRBD2 as a possible D gene (7 bases). The germline V gene encodes CDR1 KGHDR and CDR2 SFDVKD. The length of the CDR3 is 18 residues. The V and J ends lost 4 bases and 4 bases respectively, with 22 bases between them. The CDR3, as DNA: TGTGCCACCAGTGACCTTTCTAATCGCGGGGGCGAATACAATGAGCAGTTCTTC. This translates into CATSDLSNRGGEYNEQFF.

The V call is TRBV5-4, the J call TRBJ2-7; 13 positions agree with TRBD2. The CDR3 covers 16 residues. Losses at the gene ends were 4 bases for V and 4 bases for J; bases not matched to a gene: 8. Germline CDR1 is SGHNT and CDR2 is YYREEE (reference sequence). The CDR3 DNA follows: TGTGCCAGCAGCGCCGGAGGGGGACTAGCGGGATACGAGCAGTACTTC. Translated, it gives CASSAGGGLAGYEQYF.

The sample holds one count of this clone. This rearrangement joins TRBV28 to TRBJ2-7, with 8 bases aligning to TRBD2. In germline, CDR1 is MDHEN, CDR2 SYDVKM. The CDR3 contains 15 residues. V lost 7 bases and J lost 3; bases outside the gene matches: 11. As DNA, the CDR3 is TGTGCCAGCACCTTGGGCGGGAGGCTCGTCTACGAGCAGTACTTC. It codes for CASTLGGRLVYEQYF.

The V and J genes are TRBV7-9 and TRBJ1-5, with D perhaps matching TRBD1 (5 bases). Trimming removed 2 bases at V and 7 bases at J, with 9 bases between. CDR3 length: 13 residues. Germline values: CDR1 SEHNR, CDR2 FQNEAQ (reference sequence). CDR3 DNA sequence: TGTGCCAGCAGCTTACAAGGGGAACAGCCCCAGCATTTT. Its translation: CASSLQGEQPQHF.

The chain carries TRBV7-9 and TRBJ2-7, with 7 bases matching TRBD1. The junction had 11 bases not matched to a gene; V was cut back by 5 bases and J by 7 bases. This CDR3 contains 14 residues. Per the germline V gene, CDR1 is SEHNR and CDR2 is FQNEAQ (reference sequence). The CDR3: CASSLVRGPEEQYF. The CDR3 bases are TGTGCCAGCAGCCTAGTGAGGGGGCCAGAGGAGCAGTACTTC.

This chain joins TRBV29-1 and TRBJ2-5; possible D gene TRBD1, 6 bases. This CDR3 is 12 amino acids long. V was trimmed by 4 bases and J by 2 bases, leaving 8 bases between them. Germline CDR1 reads SQVTM; CDR2 reads ANQGSEA. CDR3 in DNA: TGCAGCGTTGTGCAGGGGCAAGAGACCCAGTACTTC. Protein: CSVVQGQETQYF.

V is TRBV27 and J is TRBJ2-7; 10 bases are a match to TRBD2. V lost 6 bases and J lost 2; bases outside the gene matches: 4. CDR3 length equals 14 residues. Germline lookup yields CDR1 MNHEY and CDR2 SMNVEV (reference sequence). CDR3: CASSPSGSPYEQYF. The DNA for the CDR3 is TGTGCCAGCAGCCCTAGCGGGAGCCCCTACGAGCAGTACTTC.

V gene TRBV6-1 combines with J gene TRBJ2-5; 11 nucleotides line up with TRBD2. The CDR3 has 15 amino acids. Germline V CDR1 and CDR2: MNHNS, SASEGT. V dropped 2 bases and J dropped 7; count of bases not matched to a gene: 6. The CDR3 reads CASSETGLAAGTQYF. The CDR3 DNA is TGTGCCAGCAGTGAAACGGGACTAGCGGCCGGGACCCAGTACTTC.

This chain uses TRBV29-1 with TRBJ2-3; the match to TRBD2 covers 7 bases. Per germline, CDR1 SQVTM and CDR2 ANQGSEA. The V segment lost 1 base and the J segment 1 base; nucleotides outside the gene matches: 5. This CDR3 spans 15 amino acids. The CDR3 loop reads CSVEGVREGTDTQYF. CDR3 DNA sequence: TGCAGCGTTGAAGGGGTTCGGGAGGGCACAGATACGCAGTATTTT.

The chain links TRBV27 to TRBJ2-1; D gene uncertain. Trimming took 9 bases from V and 0 from J, leaving 12 bases between them. Germline lookup yields CDR1 MNHEY and CDR2 SMNVEV (reference sequence). The CDR3 totals 14 residues. The CDR3 sequence is CASYETSSYNEQFF. The CDR3 bases are TGTGCCAGTTATGAAACGAGCTCCTACAATGAGCAGTTCTTC.

This clone is a singleton in its sample. V usage is TRBV12-3 or TRBV12-4 and J usage is TRBJ1-5, with unresolved D. The V gene lost 7 bases and the J gene lost 3 bases, with 7 bases spanning the gap. The CDR3 consists of 12 residues. The chain's CDR3 is CASTQNNQPQHF. The CDR3 nucleotides are TGTGCCAGCACCCAGAACAATCAGCCCCAGCATTTT.

V usage is TRBV10-3 and J usage is TRBJ2-6; tentatively, D is TRBD1 (5 bases). The V gene lost 5 bases and the J gene lost 4 bases, with 21 bases spanning the gap. The CDR3 covers 18 residues. Germline CDR1 is ENHRY and CDR2 is SYGVKD. The CDR3 loop reads CAISPSSGSSGGANVLTF. CDR3 coding DNA: TGTGCCATCAGTCCTTCCTCCGGTTCCTCAGGGGGGGCCAACGTCCTGACTTTC.

This chain links TRBV30 with TRBJ1-2; D unclear. CDR3 length: 12 residues. Trimming stripped 0 bases from V and 6 bases from J, with 8 bases between. Germline-derived CDR1 and CDR2 are GTSNPN and SVGIG (reference sequence). The CDR3 region has the DNA TGTGCCTGGAGTGTACTGCGGGATGGCTACACCTTC. Protein sequence: CAWSVLRDGYTF.

The rearrangement uses TRBV27 and TRBJ2-5; 7 bases agree with TRBD1. The V gene's germline CDR1 is MNHEY and CDR2 SMNVEV (reference sequence). V was pared by 4 bases and J by 2 bases, with 4 bases of the junction left unmatched. CDR3 length: 14 residues. Here the CDR3 reads CASSYRDRQETQYF. CDR3 bases: TGTGCCAGCAGTTACCGGGACAGACAAGAGACCCAGTACTTC.